The sequence of this T cell receptor (beta chain) was determined in a study of blood T cells in healthy people across ages. Study observations and caveats: TCR beta diversity per million T cells fell roughly linearly with age. Higher diversity and more naive CD4+ cells were features of long-lived donors, compared to aged donors.

Each donor gave ten milliliters of peripheral blood. Germline loops: CDR1 SEHNR, CDR2 FQNEAQ (reference sequence). Trimming removed 4 bases at V and 7 bases at J, with 11 bases between. The CDR3 spans 12 residues. This clonotype turned up a few times. The antigen remains undetermined. The use of a sample-barcoded 5' primer and a J-beta primer mix characterized a second PCR of roughly 6 to 11 cycles. The yield of each sample was at least 3 million CDR3-containing paired-end reads. MiXCR was run by TCRdb on the 5' RACE reads, yielding one entry per CDR3 protein. The table has roughly 800,000 distinct CDR3 sequences, about three fifths seen once.

The material sequenced was blood. This chain joins TRBV7-9 and TRBJ2-7, with D possibly being TRBD2 (6 bases). This TCR came from a man aged 30 to 45 in good health. CDR3 nucleotides: TGTGCCAGCAGCTCCTACCGGGGGGAGCAGTACTTC. Its translation: CASSSYRGEQYF. The variable domain in full, completed from reference TRBV7-9 and TRBJ2-7, reads DTGVSQNPRHKITKRGQNVTFRCDPISEHNRLYWYRQTLGQGPEFLTYFQNEAQLEKSRLLSDRFSAERPKGSFSTLEIQRTEQGDSAMYLCASSSYRGEQYFGPGTRLTVT.